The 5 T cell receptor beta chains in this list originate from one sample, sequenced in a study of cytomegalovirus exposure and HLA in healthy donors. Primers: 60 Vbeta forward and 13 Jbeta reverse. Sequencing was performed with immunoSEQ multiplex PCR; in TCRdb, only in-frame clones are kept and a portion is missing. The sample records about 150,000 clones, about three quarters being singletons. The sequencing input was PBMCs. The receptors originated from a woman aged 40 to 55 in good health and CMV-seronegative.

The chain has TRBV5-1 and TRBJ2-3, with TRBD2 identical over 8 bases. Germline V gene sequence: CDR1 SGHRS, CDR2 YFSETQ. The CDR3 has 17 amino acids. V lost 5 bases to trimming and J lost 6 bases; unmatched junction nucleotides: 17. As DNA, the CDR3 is TGCGCCAGCAGAACGCAGTTGCGGGGGGTCTCCAGGGATACGCAGTATTTT. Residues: CASRTQLRGVSRDTQYF.

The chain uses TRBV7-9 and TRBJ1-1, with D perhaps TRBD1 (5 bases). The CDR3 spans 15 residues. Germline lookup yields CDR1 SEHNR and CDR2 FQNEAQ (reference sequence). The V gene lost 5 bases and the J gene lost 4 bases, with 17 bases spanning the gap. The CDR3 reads CASSPAGRLGTEAFF. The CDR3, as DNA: TGTGCCAGCAGCCCGGCAGGGCGTCTGGGCACTGAAGCTTTCTTT.

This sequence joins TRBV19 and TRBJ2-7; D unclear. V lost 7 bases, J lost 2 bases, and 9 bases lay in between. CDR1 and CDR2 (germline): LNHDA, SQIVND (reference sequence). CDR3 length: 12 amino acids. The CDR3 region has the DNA TGTGCCAGTAAATCAGTTACCTACGAGCAGTACTTC. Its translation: CASKSVTYEQYF.

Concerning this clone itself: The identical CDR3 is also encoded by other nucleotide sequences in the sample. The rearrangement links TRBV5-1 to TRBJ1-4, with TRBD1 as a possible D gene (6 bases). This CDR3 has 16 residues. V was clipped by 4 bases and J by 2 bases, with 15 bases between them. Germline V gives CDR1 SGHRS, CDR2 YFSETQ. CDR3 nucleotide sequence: TGCGCCAGCAGCCCCGGACAGCTTGCGACTAATGAAAAACTGTTTTTT. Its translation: CASSPGQLATNEKLFF.

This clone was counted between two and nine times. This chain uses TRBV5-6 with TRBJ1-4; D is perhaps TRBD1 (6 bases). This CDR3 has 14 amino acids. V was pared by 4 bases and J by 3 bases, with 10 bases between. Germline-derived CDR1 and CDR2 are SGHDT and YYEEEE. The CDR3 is CASSGGQPNEKLFF. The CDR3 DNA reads TGTGCCAGCAGCGGGGGACAACCTAATGAAAAACTGTTTTTT.